Listed below are T cell receptor beta chains from one sample, sequenced in a study of cytomegalovirus exposure and HLA in healthy donors. The method was immunoSEQ multiplex PCR; TCRdb's version includes in-frame clones alone and lacks a portion of them. The data contain 65,000 to 90,000 clones, approximately 95% of them singletons. Sequences were obtained from PBMCs. Source of these receptors: a man between 18 and 35 years old in good health and CMV-seronegative. Each CDR3 is given without its conserved first and last residue.

TRBJ1-4	TRBV5-8	ASSLARPNEKLF
TRBJ2-1	TRBV4-2	ASSHSTSGGYNEQF
TRBJ1-2	TRBV7-9	ASSLYLQGNYGYT
TRBJ1-4	TRBV29-1	SVDSPGEKLF
TRBJ1-2	TRBV25-1	ASSEYSYGYT
TRBJ1-2	TRBV7-9	ASSRRWDGYT
TRBJ2-7	TRBV23-1	ASIDPGQGAYEQY
TRBJ1-3	TRBV18	ASSPGMAGRNTIY
TRBJ1-2	TRBV7-9	ASSSGQGLNYGYT
TRBJ1-5	TRBV19	ASRVPGTFFGQPQH
TRBJ2-2	TRBV7-2	ASNRLTGVTGELF
TRBJ2-6	TRBV30	AWRVRAGGSGANVLT
TRBJ1-5	TRBV5-4	ASSLMGQPQH
TRBJ1-3	TRBV4-2	ASSQAREGPSRGNTIY
TRBJ1-5	TRBV19	ASRPAITTGYSNQPQH
TRBJ1-5	TRBV7-3	ASSLTRGQPQH
TRBJ2-7	TRBV6-5	ASGLTNYEQY
TRBJ1-1	TRBV2	ASSEMGTGAS
TRBJ1-1	TRBV9	ASSVRPGQGGRTEAF
TRBJ2-3	TRBV10-2	ASSESGGAGGTDTQY
TRBJ2-2	TRBV7-6	ASSFRVTGELF
TRBJ2-1	TRBV6-6	ASSYYAGSEQF
TRBJ1-1	TRBV18	ASSPSGGSEGTEAF
TRBJ2-3	TRBV19	ASSRGLASDTQY
TRBJ2-3	TRBV25-1	ASSESRGTDTQY
TRBJ2-3	TRBV27	ASSLRVGGLKTDTQY
TRBJ2-1	TRBV18	ASSPRGYNEQF
TRBJ1-1	TRBV10-3	AIKRAGGFMNTEAF
TRBJ1-2	TRBV18	ASSPPPGGYT
TRBJ1-1	TRBV5-5	ASSLGHSEAF
TRBJ2-7	TRBV7-2	ASTLQALGGEQY
TRBJ1-3	TRBV9	ASSERTGGGNTIY
TRBJ2-7	TRBV7-8	ASSIRGHSYEQY
TRBJ2-3	TRBV30	AWSFTSGGHDTQY
TRBJ1-2	TRBV10-1	AAGYPLGGTLYGYT
TRBJ2-5	TRBV7-2	ASSLVHLRQLQETQY
TRBJ2-7	TRBV27	ASSPGLAGALDYEQY
TRBJ2-3	TRBV18	ASSPRPSGVVDTDTQY
TRBJ2-1	TRBV9	ASSQPNRENEQF
TRBJ2-3	TRBV11-2	ASSFSGSTDTQY
TRBJ1-1	TRBV9	ASSVEDGKHYEAF
TRBJ2-1	TRBV28	ASTNTLGQGNEQF
TRBJ2-5	TRBV4-3	ASLKSEETQY
TRBJ1-4	TRBV6-5	ASRAWIRGNEKLF
TRBJ1-2	TRBV6-5	ASRDRFGNGYT
TRBJ1-5	TRBV6-1	ASSGQGDESNQPQH